These T cell receptor beta chains were read from a single sample in a study of cytomegalovirus exposure and HLA in healthy donors. Data came from immunoSEQ multiplex PCR; TCRdb stores just in-frame clones and leaves some out. The sample includes about 81,000 clones, 77% of them seen just once. Sequencing input: PBMCs. These receptors were taken from a man over 45 in good health and CMV-seropositive. The CDR3 runs from the conserved cysteine through the conserved F or W. The D gene is left open where the match is weak. For some rows the clone size is stated as once, few or many, or as a class when expanded; others skip it.

D gene: TRBD2; V gene: TRBV5-1; clone size: .; J gene: TRBJ2-3; CDR3 DNA: TGCGCCAGCAGCCGAGCGGGGTCCACAGATACGCAGTATTTT; CDR3 protein: CASSRAGSTDTQYF
D gene: TRBD1; V gene: TRBV7-2; clone size: .; J gene: TRBJ1-5; CDR3 DNA: TGTGCCAGCAGCCCGACAGGGATTCAGCCCCAGCATTTT; CDR3 protein: CASSPTGIQPQHF
D gene: TRBD1; V gene: TRBV7-8; clone size: once; J gene: TRBJ2-1; CDR3 DNA: TGTGCCAGCAACAGAGGGACAGGGCTGTCGCAATACAATGAGCAGTTCTTC; CDR3 protein: CASNRGTGLSQYNEQFF
D gene: .; V gene: TRBV19; clone size: .; J gene: TRBJ2-4; CDR3 DNA: TGTGCCAGTACGGAACGAAACCTAGCCAAAAACAGTCAGTACTTC; CDR3 protein: CASTERNLAKNSQYF
D gene: TRBD1; V gene: TRBV30; clone size: .; J gene: TRBJ1-4; CDR3 DNA: TGTGCCTGGAGTGGAAGTATAGGACAGGTGATCGGAGAACTGTTTTTT; CDR3 protein: CAWSGSIGQVIGELFF
D gene: .; V gene: TRBV18; clone size: .; J gene: TRBJ1-2; CDR3 DNA: TGTGCCAGCTCACCATATCAAGGGACTGTCCGTGGGGGAGAGTCTGGCTACACCTTC; CDR3 protein: CASSPYQGTVRGGESGYTF
D gene: TRBD1; V gene: TRBV7-6; clone size: .; J gene: TRBJ2-3; CDR3 DNA: TGTGCCAGCAGCTCCTGGGACAGGGGCGCCCCTTCAGATACGCAGTATTTT; CDR3 protein: CASSSWDRGAPSDTQYF
D gene: .; V gene: TRBV6-1; clone size: .; J gene: TRBJ2-7; CDR3 DNA: TGTGCCAGCAGGAGAACAGGGTGCGAGCAGTGCTTC; CDR3 protein: CASRRTGCEQCF
D gene: .; V gene: TRBV6-7; clone size: .; J gene: TRBJ1-2; CDR3 DNA: TGTGCCAGCAGTTACCGGCCCCGGGGGTTGGATGGCTACACCTTC; CDR3 protein: CASSYRPRGLDGYTF
D gene: .; V gene: TRBV27; clone size: .; J gene: TRBJ2-7; CDR3 DNA: TGTGCCAGCAGGCGAGGTAGCGGGACAGACTCCTACGAGCAGTACTTC; CDR3 protein: CASRRGSGTDSYEQYF
D gene: .; V gene: TRBV30; clone size: .; J gene: TRBJ1-2; CDR3 DNA: TGTGCCTGGAGTTCTACAGGGTCAGCGCCAGGCTACACCTTC; CDR3 protein: CAWSSTGSAPGYTF